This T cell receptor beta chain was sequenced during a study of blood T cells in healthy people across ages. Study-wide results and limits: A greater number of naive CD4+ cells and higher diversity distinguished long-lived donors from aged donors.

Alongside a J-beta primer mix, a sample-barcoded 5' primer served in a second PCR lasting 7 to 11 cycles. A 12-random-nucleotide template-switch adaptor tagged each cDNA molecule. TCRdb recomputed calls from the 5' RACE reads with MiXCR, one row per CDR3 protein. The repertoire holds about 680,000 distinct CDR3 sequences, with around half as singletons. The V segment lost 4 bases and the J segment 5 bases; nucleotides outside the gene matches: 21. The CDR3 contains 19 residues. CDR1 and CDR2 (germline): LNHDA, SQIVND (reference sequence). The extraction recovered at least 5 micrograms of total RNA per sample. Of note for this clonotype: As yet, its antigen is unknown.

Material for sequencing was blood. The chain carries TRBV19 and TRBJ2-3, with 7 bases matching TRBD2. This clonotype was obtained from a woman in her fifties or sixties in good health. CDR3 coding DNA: TGTGCCAGTAGTAAGGGCCAATGGGCTAGCGGAGCCCCCGGAGATACGCAGTATTTT. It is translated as CASSKGQWASGAPGDTQYF.